Listed below are T cell receptor beta chains from one sample, sequenced in a study of Graves' ophthalmopathy and Graves' hyperthyroidism. MiXCR, run by TCRdb on the multiplex PCR reads, gives a single entry per CDR3 protein. This table holds about half a million distinct CDR3 sequences, about an eighth found once. Sequenced sample: blood. The source is a woman aged 25 to 39 with Graves' ophthalmopathy. The CDR3 runs from the conserved cysteine through the conserved F or W. D genes are given only for firm matches. The listing skips clone size in some rows; elsewhere it reads once, few, many or a size class.

v_gene	len	d_gene	j_gene	abundance	CDR3nt	CDR3aa
TRBV20-1	14	TRBD2	TRBJ2-7	many	TGCAGTGCAGGGTCCGAGCGGGAGTGGGACGAGCAGTACTTC	CSAGSEREWDEQYF
TRBV6-1	15	.	TRBJ2-7	many	TGTGCCAGCAGTGACCGGAGCAGAACCTCCTACGAGCAGTACTTC	CASSDRSRTSYEQYF
TRBV27	16	.	TRBJ2-5	many	TGTGCCAGCAGTTTACGACCGTTTGGGGGACAAGAGACCCAGTACTTC	CASSLRPFGGQETQYF
TRBV19	13	.	TRBJ1-1	many	TGTGCCAGTAAGCAGGGATCGAACACTGAAGCTTTCTTT	CASKQGSNTEAFF
TRBV28	16	.	TRBJ1-1	many	TGTGCCAGCAGTTTATGGGGGGCTCAGGAGAACACTGAAGCTTTCTTT	CASSLWGAQENTEAFF
TRBV6-4	13	.	TRBJ2-2	.	TGTGCCAGCAGTGATCGCCCCACCGGGGAGCTGTTTTTT	CASSDRPTGELFF
TRBV9	16	TRBD2	TRBJ2-7	few	TGTGCCAGCAGCGTAGCTCCCGGACTAGCGGGAGACGAGCAGTACTTC	CASSVAPGLAGDEQYF
TRBV4-1	17	TRBD1	TRBJ1-1	many	TGCGCCAGCAGCCAAATCCTTGCACCGGGACAGGCCAATGGAGCTTTCTTT	CASSQILAPGQANGAFF
TRBV15	16	.	TRBJ2-7	.	TGTGCCACCAGCAGAGTGGGGGTCGGGCGCTCCTACGAGCAGTACTTC	CATSRVGVGRSYEQYF
TRBV5-1	17	.	TRBJ2-6	.	TGCGCCAGCAGCTTGACAAGAAGGGTTTCCGGGGCCAACGTCCTGACTTTC	CASSLTRRVSGANVLTF
TRBV24-1	12	.	TRBJ2-7	many	TGTGCCACCAGTGACCCCGAAGGCGAGCAGTACTTC	CATSDPEGEQYF